One and the same sample provided the 8 T cell receptor beta chains below, sequenced in a study of blood T cells in healthy people across ages. A second PCR, run for 7 to 11 cycles, used a sample-barcoded 5' primer plus a J-beta primer mix. TCRdb reprocessed the 5' RACE reads with MiXCR, giving one entry per CDR3 protein. This sample has 650,000 to 950,000 distinct CDR3 sequences, with approximately 44% found just once. The sequenced material came from blood. The receptors were gathered from a man in his fifties or sixties in good health.

The chain uses TRBV7-2 and TRBJ2-7; D is tentatively TRBD1 or TRBD2 (5 bases each). Germline-derived CDR1 and CDR2 are SGHTA and FQGNSA. V lost 2 bases and J 4 bases, leaving 12 bases between the germline ends. The CDR3 sequence is 14 residues long. Here the CDR3 DNA reads TGTGCCAGCAGCTTATTTCAGGGACGGTACGAGCAGTACTTC. It specifies CASSLFQGRYEQYF. Drawing the rest from reference TRBV7-2 and TRBJ2-7, the complete variable domain is GAGVSQSPSNKVTEKGKDVELRCDPISGHTALYWYRQSLGQGLEFLIYFQGNSAPDKSGLPSDRFSAERTGGSVSTLTIQRTQQEDSAVYLCASSLFQGRYEQYFGPGTRLTVT.

In DNA, the CDR3 is TGTGCCAGCTCACCAATGCTGGGGCGCGGTGGCTACACCTTC. Protein product: CASSPMLGRGGYTF. The chain combines TRBV18 with TRBJ1-2, with D maybe TRBD1 (5 bases). CDR3 length: 14 amino acids. Germline V gene sequence: CDR1 KGHSH, CDR2 LQKENI. V lost 2 bases and J lost 7, with 14 bases in between.

With regard to this clonotype: This sequence may be a read error, since a much larger clone differs from it by one base. The chain couples TRBV4-1 to TRBJ2-1; possibly TRBD1 or TRBD2 for D (6 bases each). Germline V gives CDR1 MGHRA, CDR2 YSYEKL. This CDR3 is 15 amino acids long. The V end lost 0 bases, the J end lost 6 bases, and 12 bases lay between the germline ends. The CDR3 bases are TGCGCCAGCAGCCAAGATAGGGGGGTGTCCAATGAGCAGTTCTTC. Encoded protein: CASSQDRGVSNEQFF.

A word on this clonotype: This may arise from a read error, as a much more abundant clone is one base away. The chain carries TRBV20-1 and TRBJ2-5; D not certain. Trimming took 6 bases from V and 11 from J, leaving 22 bases between them. This CDR3 has 13 residues. Germline V gene sequence: CDR1 DFQATT, CDR2 SNEGSKA (reference sequence). CDR3 region: CSATGPSAYKQYF. Written as DNA, the CDR3 is TGCAGTGCCACCGGGCCCTCCGCCTACAAGCAGTACTTC.

The chain is built from TRBV6-6 and TRBJ2-7; 7 bases agree with TRBD2. Germline loops: CDR1 MNHNY, CDR2 SVGAGI (reference sequence). V shed 1 base and J 3 bases; nucleotides not matched to a gene: 9. This CDR3 has 16 amino acids. The CDR3 sequence is CASSYYAGAGYYEQYF. CDR3 sequence (DNA): TGTGCCAGCAGTTACTACGCGGGAGCGGGTTACTACGAGCAGTACTTC.

This clonotype has only a few counts. The junction departs from the called germline gene at one end, perhaps through a read error. The gene calls are TRBV25-1 and TRBJ2-2; no reliable D call. Germline V gives CDR1 MGHDK, CDR2 SYGVNS. This CDR3 spans 12 amino acids. Here the CDR3 reads CASGIISGELFF. The DNA of the CDR3 is TGTGCCAGCGGTATCATTTCCGGCGAGCTGTTTTTT.

The count of this clonotype is one. This may be a read error: a much more frequent sequence differs by one nucleotide. The CDR3 sequence is CSAPEGGATGEQFF. The DNA of the CDR3 is TGCAGTGCCCCTGAGGGGGGAGCCACCGGGGAGCAGTTCTTC. V gene TRBV20-1 combines with J gene TRBJ2-1; perhaps D is TRBD1 or TRBD2 (6 bases each). Germline V gene lookup returns CDR1 DFQATT and CDR2 SNEGSKA (reference sequence). CDR3 size: 14 residues. The V and J ends lost 6 bases and 10 bases respectively, with 22 bases between them.

This sequence joins TRBV9 and TRBJ2-7; D call uncertain. The V end lost 1 base, the J end lost 1 base, and 12 bases lay between the germline ends. This CDR3 region has 15 residues. Germline CDR1 reads SGDLS; CDR2 reads YYNGEE. CDR3 in amino acids: CASSVNEQWSYEQYF. CDR3 DNA: TGTGCCAGCAGCGTAAATGAGCAGTGGTCCTACGAGCAGTACTTC.